The clone carrying this T cell receptor beta chain has just a few counts. The data belong to a study of response to subunit inactivated influenza vaccine. A single record per CDR3 protein comes from TCRdb applying MiXCR to the RT-PCR reads. The table lists roughly 650,000 distinct CDR3 sequences, 12% to 15% of them singletons. The CDR3 loop spans 13 amino acids. Germline V gives CDR1 ENHRY, CDR2 SYGVKD. The V gene end was trimmed by 3 bases and the J gene end by 6 bases; junction bases not matched to a gene: 4. The J gene is TRBJ2-7, the V gene TRBV10-3; TRBD1 matches at 8 bases. The TCR comes from a man aged 50 to 59 who received an inactivated influenza vaccine. The material was PBMCs from blood, obtained approximately 15 days before vaccination. CDR3 sequence: CAISDQGAGEQYF. CDR3 in DNA: TGTGCCATCAGTGACCAGGGGGCGGGCGAGCAGTACTTC.